Below, 5 T cell receptor beta chains from the same sample are listed, as sequenced in a study of low-dose radiotherapy and immunotherapy resistance in tumors. Alpha- and beta-chain coverage of first-strand cDNA came from TRAV- and TRBV-specific primers. Amplification of TCRs used a constant-region primer and V-primer adapter for 20 PCR cycles. Each CDR3 protein is one row after TCRdb ran MiXCR on the reads. The sample yields 10,000 to 15,000 distinct CDR3 sequences, around four fifths seen once. Receptors were obtained from a human donor with advanced metastatic prostate, ovarian, gallbladder or colorectal cancer (not recorded which). This table probably holds off-target reads from a library built for another chain.

This chain connects TRBV4-1 to TRBJ2-7; D is uncertain. Trimming pared 1 base from V and 5 bases from J, leaving 15 bases between. The CDR3 length is 15 residues. Germline loops: CDR1 MGHRA, CDR2 YSYEKL. The CDR3 reads CASSQGYSGGDEQYF. CDR3 nucleotides: TGCGCCAGCAGCCAAGGTTACTCCGGCGGCGACGAGCAGTACTTC.

The genes are TRBV9 and TRBJ2-1; D might be TRBD2 (5 bases). The germline V gene encodes CDR1 SGDLS and CDR2 YYNGEE. This CDR3 is built from 14 residues. V gave up 4 bases and J gave up 2 bases, with 10 bases separating them. The CDR3 nucleotides read TGTGCCAGCAGCCATTCGGGGACCTACAATGAGCAGTTCTTC. Residues: CASSHSGTYNEQFF.

The chain carries TRBV6-6 and TRBJ2-7, with a possible D match to TRBD2 (6 bases). This CDR3 spans 17 amino acids. From germline, CDR1 is MNHNY and CDR2 SVGAGI (reference sequence). Trimming removed 0 bases at V and 0 bases at J, with 15 bases between. The CDR3: CASSYSMRLGSSYEQYF. Written as DNA, the CDR3 is TGTGCCAGCAGTTACTCGATGCGACTAGGGAGCTCCTACGAGCAGTACTTC.

V and J are TRBV4-3 and TRBJ2-3, with D unclear. Per germline, CDR1 LGHNA and CDR2 YSLEER. The CDR3 covers 12 residues. Trimming took 1 base from V and 7 from J, leaving 6 bases between them. CDR3: CASSQGRNTQYF. CDR3 nucleotide sequence: TGCGCCAGCAGCCAAGGTAGAAATACGCAGTATTTT.

J is TRBJ2-7 and V is TRBV6-2 or TRBV6-3, with D uncertain. Between the trimmed V and J ends, which lost 3 bases and 2 bases, there was a span of 8 bases. CDR1 MNHEY and CDR2 SVGEGT come from the germline V gene. CDR3 length: 13 amino acids. CDR3 bases: TGTGCCAGCAGTTATCGTAGGACCTACGAGCAGTACTTC. It is translated as CASSYRRTYEQYF.